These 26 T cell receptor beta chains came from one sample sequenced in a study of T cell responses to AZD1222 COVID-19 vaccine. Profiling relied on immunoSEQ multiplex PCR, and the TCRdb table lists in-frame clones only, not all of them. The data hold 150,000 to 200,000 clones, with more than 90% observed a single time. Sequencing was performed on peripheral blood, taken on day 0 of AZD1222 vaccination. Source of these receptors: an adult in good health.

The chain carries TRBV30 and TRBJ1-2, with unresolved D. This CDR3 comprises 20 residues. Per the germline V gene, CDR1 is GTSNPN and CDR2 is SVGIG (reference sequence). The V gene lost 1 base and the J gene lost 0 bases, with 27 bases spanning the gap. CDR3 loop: CAWSEYRRKPMSGANYGYTF. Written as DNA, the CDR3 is TGTGCCTGGAGTGAATATCGGAGGAAACCTATGAGCGGGGCTAACTATGGCTACACCTTC.

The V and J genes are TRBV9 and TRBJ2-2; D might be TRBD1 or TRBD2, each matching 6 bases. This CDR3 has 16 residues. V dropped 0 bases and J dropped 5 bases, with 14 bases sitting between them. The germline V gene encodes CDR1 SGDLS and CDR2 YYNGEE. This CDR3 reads CASSVDGGGRTGELFF. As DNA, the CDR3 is TGTGCCAGCAGCGTAGATGGAGGGGGGAGAACCGGGGAGCTGTTTTTT.

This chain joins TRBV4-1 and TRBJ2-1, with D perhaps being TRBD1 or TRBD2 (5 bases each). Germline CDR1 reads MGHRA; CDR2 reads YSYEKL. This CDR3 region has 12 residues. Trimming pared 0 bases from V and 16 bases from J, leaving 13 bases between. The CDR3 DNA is TGCGCCAGCAGCCAAGAGAGGGGTCTACGATTCTTC. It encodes CASSQERGLRFF.

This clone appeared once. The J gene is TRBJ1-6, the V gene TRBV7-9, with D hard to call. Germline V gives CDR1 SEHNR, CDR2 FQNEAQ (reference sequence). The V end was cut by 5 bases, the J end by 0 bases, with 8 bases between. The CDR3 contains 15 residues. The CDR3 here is CASSQPGSYNSPLHF. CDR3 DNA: TGTGCCAGCAGCCAGCCCGGCTCCTATAATTCACCCCTCCACTTT.

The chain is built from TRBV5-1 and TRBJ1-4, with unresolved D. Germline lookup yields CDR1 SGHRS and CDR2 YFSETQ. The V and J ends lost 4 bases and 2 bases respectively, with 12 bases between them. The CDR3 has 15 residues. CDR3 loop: CASSPGSSTNEKLFF. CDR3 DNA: TGCGCCAGCAGCCCGGGGTCGTCTACTAATGAAAAACTGTTTTTT.

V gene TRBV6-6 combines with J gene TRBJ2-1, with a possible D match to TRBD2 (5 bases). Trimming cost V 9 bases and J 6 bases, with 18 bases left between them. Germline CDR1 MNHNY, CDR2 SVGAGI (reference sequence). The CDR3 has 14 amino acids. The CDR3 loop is CASLREPGGNEQFF. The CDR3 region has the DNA TGTGCCAGTCTACGGGAACCCGGAGGCAATGAGCAGTTCTTC.

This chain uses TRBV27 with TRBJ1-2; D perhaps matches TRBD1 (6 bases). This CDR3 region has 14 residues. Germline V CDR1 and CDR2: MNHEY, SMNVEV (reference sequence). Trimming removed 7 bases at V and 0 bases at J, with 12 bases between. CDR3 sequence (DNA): TGTGCCAGCACCCCTCGACAGGCTAACTATGGCTACACCTTC. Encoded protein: CASTPRQANYGYTF.

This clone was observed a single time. CDR3 nucleotide sequence: TGTGCCAGCAGTCCACCACCAGCCTCGGGAGGGCGGTCCTACAATGAGCAGTTCTTC. As protein: CASSPPPASGGRSYNEQFF. V usage is TRBV6-6 and J usage is TRBJ2-1; 8 nucleotides agree with TRBD2. The trim removed 5 bases at V and 1 base at J, leaving 16 bases unmatched. The CDR3 extends over 19 amino acids. CDR1 MNHNY and CDR2 SVGAGI come from the germline V gene (reference sequence).

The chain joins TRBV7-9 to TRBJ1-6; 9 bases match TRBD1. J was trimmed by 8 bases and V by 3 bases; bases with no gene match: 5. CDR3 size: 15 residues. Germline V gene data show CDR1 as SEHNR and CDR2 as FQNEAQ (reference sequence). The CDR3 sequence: CASSFTTGGYSPLHF. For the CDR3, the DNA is TGTGCCAGCAGCTTTACTACAGGGGGCTATTCACCCCTCCACTTT. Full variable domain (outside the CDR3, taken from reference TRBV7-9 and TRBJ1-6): DTGVSQNPRHKITKRGQNVTFRCDPISEHNRLYWYRQTLGQGPEFLTYFQNEAQLEKSRLLSDRFSAERPKGSFSTLEIQRTEQGDSAMYLCASSFTTGGYSPLHFGNGTRLTVT.

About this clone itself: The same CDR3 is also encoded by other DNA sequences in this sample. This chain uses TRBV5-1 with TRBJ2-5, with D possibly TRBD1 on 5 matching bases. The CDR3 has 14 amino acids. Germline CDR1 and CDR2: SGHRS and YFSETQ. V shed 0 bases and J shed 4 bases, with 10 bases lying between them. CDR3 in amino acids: CASSLEGLGETQYF. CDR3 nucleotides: TGCGCCAGCAGCTTGGAGGGGTTGGGAGAGACCCAGTACTTC. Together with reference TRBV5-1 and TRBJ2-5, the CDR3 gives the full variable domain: KAGVTQTPRYLIKTRGQQVTLSCSPISGHRSVSWYQQTPGQGLQFLFEYFSETQRNKGNFPGRFSGRQFSNSRSEMNVSTLELGDSALYLCASSLEGLGETQYFGPGTRLLVL.

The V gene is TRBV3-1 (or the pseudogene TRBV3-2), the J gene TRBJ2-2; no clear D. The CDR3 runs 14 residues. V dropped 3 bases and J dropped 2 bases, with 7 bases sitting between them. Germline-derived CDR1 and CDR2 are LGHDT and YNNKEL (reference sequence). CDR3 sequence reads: CASSHLGNTGELFF. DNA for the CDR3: TGTGCCAGCAGCCACCTAGGAAACACCGGGGAGCTGTTTTTT.

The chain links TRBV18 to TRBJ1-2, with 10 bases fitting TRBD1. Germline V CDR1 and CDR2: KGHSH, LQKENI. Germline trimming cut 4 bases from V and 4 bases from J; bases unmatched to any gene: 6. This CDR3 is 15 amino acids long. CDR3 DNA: TGTGCCAGCTCACTTGGGACAGGGGAGATCTATGGCTACACCTTC. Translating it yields CASSLGTGEIYGYTF.

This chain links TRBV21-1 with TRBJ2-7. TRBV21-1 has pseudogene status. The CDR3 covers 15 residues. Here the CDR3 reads CASSKRKGLPYEQYF. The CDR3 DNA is TGTGCCAGCAGCAAGAGAAAGGGATTACCCTACGAGCAGTACTTC.

The CDR3 reads CASTRTGSPSSNQPQHF. CDR3 DNA: TGTGCCAGCACCAGGACAGGGTCGCCTTCCAGCAATCAGCCCCAGCATTTT. The chain employs TRBV7-2 and TRBJ1-5; 8 nucleotides line up with TRBD1. The CDR3 length is 17 residues. Trimming at V came to 7 bases and at J to 1 base, leaving 12 bases not matched to a gene. Per germline, CDR1 SGHTA and CDR2 FQGNSA.

CDR3 loop: CASSLVPTPVTGELFF. CDR3 coding DNA: TGTGCCAGCAGCTTAGTTCCGACACCGGTCACCGGGGAGCTGTTTTTT. The chain combines TRBV7-3 with TRBJ2-2; D gene uncertain. There are 16 residues in the CDR3. Germline V gives CDR1 SGHTA, CDR2 FQGTGA. Trimming stripped 2 bases from V and 4 bases from J, with 14 bases between.

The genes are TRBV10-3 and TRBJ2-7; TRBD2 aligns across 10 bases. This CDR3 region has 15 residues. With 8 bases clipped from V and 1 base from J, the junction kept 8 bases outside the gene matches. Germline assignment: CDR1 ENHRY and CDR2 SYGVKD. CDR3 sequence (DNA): TGTGCCATCTCGGCGGCTAGCGGGGGATCCTACGAGCAGTACTTC. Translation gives CAISAASGGSYEQYF.

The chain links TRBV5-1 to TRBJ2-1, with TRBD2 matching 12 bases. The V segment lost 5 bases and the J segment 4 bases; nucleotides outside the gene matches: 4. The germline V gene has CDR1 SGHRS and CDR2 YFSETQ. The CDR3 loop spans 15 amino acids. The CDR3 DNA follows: TGCGCCAGCAGGGGGACTAGCGGGTCTTACAATGAGCAGTTCTTC. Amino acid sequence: CASRGTSGSYNEQFF.

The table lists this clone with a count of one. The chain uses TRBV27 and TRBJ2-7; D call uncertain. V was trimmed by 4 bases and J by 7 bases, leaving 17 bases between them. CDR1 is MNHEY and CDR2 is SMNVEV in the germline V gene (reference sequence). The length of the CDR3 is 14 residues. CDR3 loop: CASSSATSIGEQYF. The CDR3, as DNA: TGTGCCAGCAGTTCAGCTACGTCAATCGGGGAGCAGTACTTC.

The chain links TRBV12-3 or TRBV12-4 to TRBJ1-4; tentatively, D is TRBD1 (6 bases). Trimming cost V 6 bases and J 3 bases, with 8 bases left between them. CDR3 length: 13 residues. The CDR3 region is CASRKGANEKLFF. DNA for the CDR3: TGTGCCAGCAGAAAGGGGGCTAATGAAAAACTGTTTTTT.

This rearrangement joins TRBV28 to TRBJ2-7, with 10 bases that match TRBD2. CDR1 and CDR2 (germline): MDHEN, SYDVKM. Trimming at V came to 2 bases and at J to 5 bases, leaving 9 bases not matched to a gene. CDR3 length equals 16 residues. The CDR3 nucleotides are TGTGCCAGCAGTTTAAGACAGCGGGGGGGAGTTAACGAGCAGTACTTC. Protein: CASSLRQRGGVNEQYF.

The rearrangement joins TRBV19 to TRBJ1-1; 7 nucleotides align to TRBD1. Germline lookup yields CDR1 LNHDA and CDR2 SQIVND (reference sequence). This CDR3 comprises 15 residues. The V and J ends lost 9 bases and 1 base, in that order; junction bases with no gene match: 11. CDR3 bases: TGTGCCAGCGTTCCCTATGCAGGGGGGAACACTGAAGCTTTCTTT. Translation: CASVPYAGGNTEAFF.

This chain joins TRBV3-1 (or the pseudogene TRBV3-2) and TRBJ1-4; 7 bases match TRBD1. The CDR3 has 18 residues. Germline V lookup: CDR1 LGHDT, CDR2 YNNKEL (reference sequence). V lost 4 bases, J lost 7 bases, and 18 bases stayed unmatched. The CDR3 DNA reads TGTGCCAGCAGCCCCCAAAAGGGGGCCGCCCCAGAGGGTGAAAAACTGTTTTTT. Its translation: CASSPQKGAAPEGEKLFF.

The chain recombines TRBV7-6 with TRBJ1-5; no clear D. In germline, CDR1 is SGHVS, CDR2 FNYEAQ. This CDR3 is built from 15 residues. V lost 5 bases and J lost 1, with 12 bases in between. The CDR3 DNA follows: TGTGCCAGCAGCCAAACCGGACTGAGCAATCAGCCCCAGCATTTT. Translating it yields CASSQTGLSNQPQHF.

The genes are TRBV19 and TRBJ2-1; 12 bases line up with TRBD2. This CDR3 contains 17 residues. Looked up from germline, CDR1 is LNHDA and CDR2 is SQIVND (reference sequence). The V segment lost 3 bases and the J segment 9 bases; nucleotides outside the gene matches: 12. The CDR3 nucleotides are TGTGCCAGTAGTATCTCCGCAGGACTAGCGGGAACACCTGAGCAGTTCTTC. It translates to CASSISAGLAGTPEQFF.

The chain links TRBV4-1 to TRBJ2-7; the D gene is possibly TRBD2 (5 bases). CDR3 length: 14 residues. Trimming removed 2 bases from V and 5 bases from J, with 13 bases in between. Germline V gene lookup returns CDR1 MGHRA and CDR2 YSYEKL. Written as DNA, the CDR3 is TGCGCCAGCAGCCAATGGAGGAACCGAGACGAGCAGTACTTC. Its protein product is CASSQWRNRDEQYF.

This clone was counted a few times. CDR3 region: CASSLGQGSTLKQFF. The CDR3 DNA reads TGTGCCAGCAGCTTGGGACAGGGGTCCACCCTGAAGCAGTTCTTC. The chain carries TRBV7-3 and TRBJ2-1, with 10 bases identical to TRBD1. V trimming: 3 bases; J trimming: 11 bases; junction bases outside the gene matches: 10. This CDR3 is built from 15 residues. The germline V gene encodes CDR1 SGHTA and CDR2 FQGTGA.